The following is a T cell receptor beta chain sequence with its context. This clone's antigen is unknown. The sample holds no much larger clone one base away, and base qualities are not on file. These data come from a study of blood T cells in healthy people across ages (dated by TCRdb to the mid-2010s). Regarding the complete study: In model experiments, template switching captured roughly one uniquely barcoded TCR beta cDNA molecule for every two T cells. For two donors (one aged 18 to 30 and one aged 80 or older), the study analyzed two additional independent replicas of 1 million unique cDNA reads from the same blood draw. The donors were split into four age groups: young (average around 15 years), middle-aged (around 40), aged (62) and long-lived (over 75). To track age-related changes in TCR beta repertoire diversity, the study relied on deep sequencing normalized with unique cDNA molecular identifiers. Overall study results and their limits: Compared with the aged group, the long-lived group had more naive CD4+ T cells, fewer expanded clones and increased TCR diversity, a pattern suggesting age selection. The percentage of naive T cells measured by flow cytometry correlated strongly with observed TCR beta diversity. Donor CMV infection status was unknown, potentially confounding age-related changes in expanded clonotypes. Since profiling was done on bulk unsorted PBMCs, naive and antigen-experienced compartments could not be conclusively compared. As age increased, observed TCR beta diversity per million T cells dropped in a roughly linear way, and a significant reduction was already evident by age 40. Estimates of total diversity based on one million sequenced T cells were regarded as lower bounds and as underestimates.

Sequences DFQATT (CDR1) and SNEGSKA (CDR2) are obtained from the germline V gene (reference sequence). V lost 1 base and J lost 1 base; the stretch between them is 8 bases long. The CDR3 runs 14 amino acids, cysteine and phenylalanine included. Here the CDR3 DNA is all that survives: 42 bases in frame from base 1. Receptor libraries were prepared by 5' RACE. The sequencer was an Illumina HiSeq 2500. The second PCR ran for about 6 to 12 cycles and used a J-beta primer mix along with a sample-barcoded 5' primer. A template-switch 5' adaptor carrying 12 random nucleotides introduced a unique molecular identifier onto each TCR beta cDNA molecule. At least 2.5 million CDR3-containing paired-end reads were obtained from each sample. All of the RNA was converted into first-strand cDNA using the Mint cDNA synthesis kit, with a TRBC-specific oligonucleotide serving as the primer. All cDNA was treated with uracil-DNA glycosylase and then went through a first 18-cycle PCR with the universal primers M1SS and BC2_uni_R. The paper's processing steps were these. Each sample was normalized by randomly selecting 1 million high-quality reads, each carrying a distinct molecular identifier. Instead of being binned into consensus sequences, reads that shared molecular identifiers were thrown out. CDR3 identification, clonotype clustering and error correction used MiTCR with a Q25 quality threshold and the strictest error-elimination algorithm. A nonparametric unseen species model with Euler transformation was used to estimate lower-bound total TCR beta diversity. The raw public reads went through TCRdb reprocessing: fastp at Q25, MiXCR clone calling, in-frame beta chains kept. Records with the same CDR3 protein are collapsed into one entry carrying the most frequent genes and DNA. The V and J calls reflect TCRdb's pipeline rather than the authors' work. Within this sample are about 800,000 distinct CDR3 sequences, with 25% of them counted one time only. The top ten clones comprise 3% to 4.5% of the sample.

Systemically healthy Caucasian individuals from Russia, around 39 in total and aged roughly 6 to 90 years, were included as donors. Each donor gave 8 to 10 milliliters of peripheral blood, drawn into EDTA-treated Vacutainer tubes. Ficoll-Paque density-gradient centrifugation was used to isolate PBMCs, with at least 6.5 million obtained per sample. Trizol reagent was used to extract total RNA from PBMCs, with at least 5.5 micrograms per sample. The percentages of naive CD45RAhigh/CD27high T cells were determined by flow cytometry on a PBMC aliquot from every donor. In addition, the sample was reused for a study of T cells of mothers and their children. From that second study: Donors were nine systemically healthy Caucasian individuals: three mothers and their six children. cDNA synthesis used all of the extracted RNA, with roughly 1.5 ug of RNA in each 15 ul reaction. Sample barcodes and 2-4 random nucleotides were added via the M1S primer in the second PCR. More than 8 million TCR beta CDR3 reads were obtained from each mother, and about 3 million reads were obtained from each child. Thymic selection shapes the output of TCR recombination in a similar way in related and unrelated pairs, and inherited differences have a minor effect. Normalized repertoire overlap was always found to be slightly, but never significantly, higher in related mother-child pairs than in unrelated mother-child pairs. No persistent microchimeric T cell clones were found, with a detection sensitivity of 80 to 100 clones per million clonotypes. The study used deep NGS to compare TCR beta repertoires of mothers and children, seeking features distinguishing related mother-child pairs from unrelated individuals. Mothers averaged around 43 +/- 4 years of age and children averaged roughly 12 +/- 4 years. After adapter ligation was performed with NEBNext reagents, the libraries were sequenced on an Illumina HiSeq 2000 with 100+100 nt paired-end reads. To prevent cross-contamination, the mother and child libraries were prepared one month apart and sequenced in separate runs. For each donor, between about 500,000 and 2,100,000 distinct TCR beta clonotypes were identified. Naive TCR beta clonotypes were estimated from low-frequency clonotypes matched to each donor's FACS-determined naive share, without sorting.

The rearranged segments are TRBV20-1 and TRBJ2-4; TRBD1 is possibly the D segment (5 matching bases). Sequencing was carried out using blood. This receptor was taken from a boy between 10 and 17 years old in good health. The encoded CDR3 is CSARVRAAKNIQYF. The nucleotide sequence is TGCAGTGCTAGAGTCAGGGCTGCCAAAAACATTCAGTACTTC.